These T cell receptor beta chains were read from a single sample in a study of early T cells in non-severe SARS-CoV-2 infection. TCRdb itself ran the 5' RACE reads through MiXCR, one entry per CDR3 protein. The data hold some 91,000 distinct CDR3 sequences, with approximately 9.9% observed a single time. Material: whole blood, obtained at baseline. The receptors shown here come from an adult who was a healthcare worker with PCR-confirmed SARS-CoV-2 infection or an uninfected control (not recorded which). The CDR3 runs from the conserved cysteine through the conserved F or W. A D gene is named only where the DNA matches it firmly. Only part of the rows carry a size: once, few, many, or a class if the clone is expanded.

TRBV3-1	TRBJ2-5	.	13	many	TGTGCCAGCAGCCAAGAAAGGGGGGAGACCCAGTACTTC	CASSQERGETQYF
TRBV7-6	TRBJ2-3	TRBD1	13	.	TGTGCTATACAGGGGCCTTACACAGATACGCAGTACTTT	CAIQGPYTDTQYF
TRBV5-4	TRBJ2-1	.	15	.	TGTGCCAGCAGCCCCTCCCGGACCCCGGCAAATGAGCAGTTCTTC	CASSPSRTPANEQFF
TRBV5-1	TRBJ2-2	.	13	.	TGCGCCAGCAGCTTGGGAACCACCGGGGAGCTGTTTTTT	CASSLGTTGELFF
TRBV5-1	TRBJ1-1	.	12	.	TGCGCCAGCAGTACGGAAAACACTGAAGCTTTCTTT	CASSTENTEAFF
TRBV30	TRBJ1-6	.	16	.	TGTGCCTGGAGTGTACGAGGGGTAAGATCTGATTCACCCCTCCACTTT	CAWSVRGVRSDSPLHF
TRBV28	TRBJ2-4	.	14	many	TGTGCCAGTCATGACACTCTAGCCAAAAACATTCAGTACTTC	CASHDTLAKNIQYF
TRBV7-2	TRBJ1-5	TRBD1	13	.	TGTGCCAGCTCCTCAGGGGGCGGCCAGCCCCAGCATTTT	CASSSGGGQPQHF
TRBV25-1	TRBJ2-7	.	14	few	TGTGCCAGCAGTGGATCCACAGGTTCCTACGAGCAGTACTTC	CASSGSTGSYEQYF
TRBV11-2	TRBJ1-2	.	16	few	TGTGCCAGCAGCCAATCCCCACGGGGCCCTCGGGCTGGCTACACCTTC	CASSQSPRGPRAGYTF
TRBV19	TRBJ2-7	TRBD2	12	many	TGTGCCAGTCGTACTAGCGGGGGGAGGCAGTACTTC	CASRTSGGRQYF
TRBV12-3/TRBV12-4	TRBJ1-6	.	13	many	TGTGCCAGCAGTTTGGAGAGAAATTCACCCCTCCACTTT	CASSLERNSPLHF
TRBV6-5	TRBJ2-7	.	14	.	TGTGCCAGCAGTTACGACCTCAACTCCTACGAGCAGTACTTC	CASSYDLNSYEQYF
TRBV5-1	TRBJ1-6	TRBD1	15	few	TGCGCCAGCAGCGTTACAGGGGATAAAGGATCACCCCTCCACTTT	CASSVTGDKGSPLHF
TRBV30	TRBJ1-6	.	14	few	TGTGCCTGGAGTGCCGGGACAAGCAGATCACCCCTCCACTTT	CAWSAGTSRSPLHF
TRBV7-2	TRBJ2-3	TRBD2	16	few	TGTGCCAGCAGCTTAGTAGCGGGAGTAGGCACAGATACGCAGTATTTT	CASSLVAGVGTDTQYF
TRBV19	TRBJ1-3	TRBD1	15	few	TGTGCCAGTACCCAGACAGGGATCGGAAGAAACACCATATATTTT	CASTQTGIGRNTIYF
TRBV4-1	TRBJ1-2	.	13	.	TGCGCCAGCAGCCAAACAGTCTTCAGTGGCTACACCTTC	CASSQTVFSGYTF
TRBV4-1	TRBJ2-5	TRBD2	17	.	TGCGCCAGCAGCTCCAAGTTGGGACTAGCGGGATCAGAGACCCAGTACTTC	CASSSKLGLAGSETQYF
TRBV20-1	TRBJ2-7	.	10	.	TGCAGTGCTGTACATGGCGAGCAGTACTTC	CSAVHGEQYF
TRBV5-4	TRBJ2-3	.	15	many	TGTGCCAGCAGCACGGGACACTCCGAGGGAGATACGCAGTATTTT	CASSTGHSEGDTQYF
TRBV10-1	TRBJ1-5	.	10	many	TGCGCCAGCAAGAAGGGTACCCAGCATTTT	CASKKGTQHF
TRBV7-9	TRBJ2-2	.	15	.	TGTGCCAGCAGCTTCGGAGGCAGCCTCACCGGGGAGCTGTTTTTT	CASSFGGSLTGELFF
TRBV7-2	TRBJ2-1	TRBD1	16	many	TGTGCCAGCAGCTTGACGACAGGGTACGTCGGGAATGAGCAGTTCTTC	CASSLTTGYVGNEQFF
TRBV4-1	TRBJ1-4	TRBD1	15	few	TGCGCCAGCAGCCCCGGGGACAGGAGGGATGAAAAACTGTTTTTT	CASSPGDRRDEKLFF
TRBV5-8	TRBJ2-2	.	17	many	TGTGCCAGCAGCAGGACATGGACGGCACCAAACACCGGGGAGCTGTTTTTT	CASSRTWTAPNTGELFF
TRBV5-4	TRBJ2-5	.	15	few	TGTGCCAGCAGCCCAACCGGAGGCAGCCAAGAGACCCAGTACTTC	CASSPTGGSQETQYF
TRBV24-1	TRBJ2-3	.	14	many	TGTGCCACCAGCAGAAGCGGTGGCACAGATACGCAGTATTTT	CATSRSGGTDTQYF
TRBV29-1	TRBJ1-1	.	12	few	TGCAGCGTTGAAGGGATGGACACTGAAGCTTTCTTT	CSVEGMDTEAFF
TRBV20-1	TRBJ2-7	TRBD1	13	few	TGCAGTGCTCGAGGGGGACAGGGGTACGAGCAGTACTTC	CSARGGQGYEQYF
TRBV7-9	TRBJ2-7	TRBD2	12	few	TGTGCCACCCAGCGGGAGCTCCACGAGCAGTACTTC	CATQRELHEQYF
TRBV20-1	TRBJ2-1	TRBD1	20	few	TGCAGTGCTACCCCTCCCGGGACAGGGATCGGGCGGGGGCTCGTTAATGAGCAGTTCTTC	CSATPPGTGIGRGLVNEQFF
TRBV10-3	TRBJ2-3	.	15	.	TGTGCCATCAGTGAGGGGGGGAAGAGCACAGATACGCAGTATTTT	CAISEGGKSTDTQYF
TRBV10-2	TRBJ1-6	TRBD1	16	.	TGCGCCAGCAGTGAGCCGCAGGGGGCGAATGGTTCACCCCTCCACTTT	CASSEPQGANGSPLHF
TRBV3-1	TRBJ1-5	.	13	few	TGTGCCAGCAGCCAGGGTAACCTTCAGCCCCAGCATTTT	CASSQGNLQPQHF
TRBV6-9	TRBJ1-5	.	17	.	TGTGCCAGCAGTTATCTCCAGGGACGATTAGGCAATCAGCCCCAGCATTTT	CASSYLQGRLGNQPQHF
TRBV7-9	TRBJ1-6	.	15	.	TGTGCCAGCAGCTTAGACCGGGGAGGTTTGGAACCCCTCCACTTT	CASSLDRGGLEPLHF
TRBV10-3	TRBJ2-2	TRBD2	17	.	TGTGCCATCAGTGCGTCAGTGGGACTAGCGAACACCGGGGAGCTGTTTTTT	CAISASVGLANTGELFF
TRBV7-2	TRBJ2-7	.	13	few	TGTGCCAGCAGCTTAGTTTTGTCTGGAGAGCAGTACTTC	CASSLVLSGEQYF
TRBV12-3/TRBV12-4	TRBJ2-3	TRBD1	14	few	TGTGCCAGCAGCCCGGACAGGGGGCCATATACGCAGTATTTT	CASSPDRGPYTQYF
TRBV6-2/TRBV6-3	TRBJ2-7	TRBD2	15	.	TGTGCCAGCAGAGCGCCTAGCGGGAGAGCCTACGAGCAGTACTTC	CASRAPSGRAYEQYF
TRBV7-9	TRBJ2-3	TRBD2	18	few	TGTGCCAGCAGCGCCTGGTCGACTAGCGGGGGCATCACAGATACGCAGTATTTT	CASSAWSTSGGITDTQYF
TRBV20-1	TRBJ1-3	.	12	many	TGCAGTGCTCTCTTCTCTGGAAACACCATATATTTT	CSALFSGNTIYF
TRBV20-1	TRBJ2-1	TRBD2	16	many	TGCAGTGCCTTCCTCTTTAGCGGGAGCTCCTACAATGAGCAGTTCTTC	CSAFLFSGSSYNEQFF